The table lists the clone carrying this TCR beta chain with a few counts. This sample was included in a study of beta chain features in type 1 diabetes. Germline-derived CDR1 and CDR2 are LGHNA and YNFKEQ. There are 17 residues in the CDR3. Trimming at V came to 3 bases and at J to 2 bases, leaving 8 bases not matched to a gene. Since all of the isolated RNA was reverse transcribed, expressed TCRB transcripts were what got sequenced. Sequencing was performed with immunoSEQ multiplex PCR; in TCRdb, only in-frame clones are kept and a portion is missing. The sample carries about 360,000 clones, 10% to 15% recorded once.

V usage is TRBV4-2 and J usage is TRBJ2-2; 8 positions agree with TRBD2. The TCR sequence derives from a man younger than 35 in good health. The material sequenced was naive CD4+ T cells from blood. The CDR3 nucleotides read TGTGCCAGCAGCCAGGACCTAGCGGGCACTAACACCGGGGAGCTGTTTTTT. Translating gives CASSQDLAGTNTGELFF.